This T cell receptor (beta chain) was captured by sequencing in a study of CD8+ T cells in alopecia areata. Regarding treatment: oral pan-JAK inhibitor, 5-10 mg twice daily. cDNA serving as the sequencing template came from extracted, reverse transcribed RNA. Here immunoSEQ multiplex PCR was the method, and the copy in TCRdb shows in-frame clones only, minus some. The sample has roughly 230,000 clones, 40% to 55% seen once. This CDR3 is built from 13 residues. The germline V gene has CDR1 MDHEN and CDR2 SYDVKM. The J segment lost 5 bases and the V segment lost 8 bases, leaving 8 bases of the junction unmatched.

This chain uses TRBV28 with TRBJ2-5; 7 bases match TRBD2. The sequence was obtained from a human donor with alopecia areata. The sequencing here drew on CD4+ T cells sorted from blood, taken between weeks 36 and 40, from a patient treated with tofacitinib. CDR3 residues: CASLAEKWETQYF. The CDR3 DNA follows: TGTGCCAGCCTAGCGGAGAAATGGGAGACCCAGTACTTC.